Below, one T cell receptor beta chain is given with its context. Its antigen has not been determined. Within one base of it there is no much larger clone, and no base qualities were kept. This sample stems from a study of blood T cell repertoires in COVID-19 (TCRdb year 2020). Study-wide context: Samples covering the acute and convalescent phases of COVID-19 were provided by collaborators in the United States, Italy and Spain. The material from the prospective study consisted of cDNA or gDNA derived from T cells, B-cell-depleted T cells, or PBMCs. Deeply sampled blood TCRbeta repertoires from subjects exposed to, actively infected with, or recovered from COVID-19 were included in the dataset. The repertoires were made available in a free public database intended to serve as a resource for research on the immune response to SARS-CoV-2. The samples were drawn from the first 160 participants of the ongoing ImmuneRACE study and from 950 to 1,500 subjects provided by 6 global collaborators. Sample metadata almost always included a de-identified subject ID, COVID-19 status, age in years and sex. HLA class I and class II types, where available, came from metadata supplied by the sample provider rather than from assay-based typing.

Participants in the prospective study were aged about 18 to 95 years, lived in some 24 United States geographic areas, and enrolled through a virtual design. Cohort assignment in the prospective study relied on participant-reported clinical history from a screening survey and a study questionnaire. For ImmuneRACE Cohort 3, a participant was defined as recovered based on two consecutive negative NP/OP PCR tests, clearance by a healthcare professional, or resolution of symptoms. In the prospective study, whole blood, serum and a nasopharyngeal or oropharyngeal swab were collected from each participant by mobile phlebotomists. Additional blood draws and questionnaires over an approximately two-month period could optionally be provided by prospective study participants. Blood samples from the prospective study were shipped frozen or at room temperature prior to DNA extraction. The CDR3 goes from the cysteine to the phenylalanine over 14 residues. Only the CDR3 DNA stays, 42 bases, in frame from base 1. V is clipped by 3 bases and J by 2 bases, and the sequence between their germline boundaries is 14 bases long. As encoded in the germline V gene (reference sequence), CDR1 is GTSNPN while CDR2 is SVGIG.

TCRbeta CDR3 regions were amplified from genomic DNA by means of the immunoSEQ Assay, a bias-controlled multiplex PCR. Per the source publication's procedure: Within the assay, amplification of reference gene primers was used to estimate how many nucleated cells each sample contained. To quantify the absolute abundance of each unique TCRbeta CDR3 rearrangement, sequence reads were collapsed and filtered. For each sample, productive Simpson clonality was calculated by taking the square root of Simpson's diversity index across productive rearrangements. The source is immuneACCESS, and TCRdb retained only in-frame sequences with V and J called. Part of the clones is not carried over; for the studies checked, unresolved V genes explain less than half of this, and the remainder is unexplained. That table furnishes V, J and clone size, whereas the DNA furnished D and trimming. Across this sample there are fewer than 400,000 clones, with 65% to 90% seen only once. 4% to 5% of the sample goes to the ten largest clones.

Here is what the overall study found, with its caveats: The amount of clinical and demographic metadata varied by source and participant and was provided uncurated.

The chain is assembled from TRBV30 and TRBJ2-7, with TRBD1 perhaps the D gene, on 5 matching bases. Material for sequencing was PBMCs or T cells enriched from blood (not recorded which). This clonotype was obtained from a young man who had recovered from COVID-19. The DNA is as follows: TGTGCCTGGAGCGCACTCGACAGTGCCTACGAGCAGTACTTC. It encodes CAWSALDSAYEQYF.